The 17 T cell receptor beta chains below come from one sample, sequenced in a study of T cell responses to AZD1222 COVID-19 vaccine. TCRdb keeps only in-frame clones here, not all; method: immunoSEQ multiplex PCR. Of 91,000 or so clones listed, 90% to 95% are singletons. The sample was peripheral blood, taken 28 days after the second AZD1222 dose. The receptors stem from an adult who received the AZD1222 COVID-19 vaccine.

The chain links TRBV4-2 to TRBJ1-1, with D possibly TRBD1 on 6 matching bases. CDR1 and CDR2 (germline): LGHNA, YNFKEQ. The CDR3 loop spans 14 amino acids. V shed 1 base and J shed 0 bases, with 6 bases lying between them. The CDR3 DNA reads TGTGCCAGCAGCCAAGGGGGGCTGAACACTGAAGCTTTCTTT. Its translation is CASSQGGLNTEAFF.

Written as DNA, the CDR3 is TGTGCCAGCAGCTCGTCAGGGCAGGGGGTAACTGAAGCTTTCTTT. It encodes CASSSSGQGVTEAFF. The rearrangement links TRBV7-9 to TRBJ1-1, with 7 bases matching TRBD1. With V trimmed by 4 bases and J by 5 bases, 10 bases remained unmatched. Looked up from germline, CDR1 is SEHNR and CDR2 is FQNEAQ (reference sequence). This CDR3 spans 15 amino acids.

The CDR3 loop is CASSVELHSSTDTQYF. The DNA for the CDR3 is TGTGCCAGCAGCGTAGAATTACACTCTAGCACAGATACGCAGTATTTT. V usage is TRBV9 and J usage is TRBJ2-3; D ambiguous. CDR1 is SGDLS and CDR2 is YYNGEE in the germline V gene. The CDR3 is made up of 16 amino acids. Trimming removed 0 bases at V and 0 bases at J, with 11 bases between.

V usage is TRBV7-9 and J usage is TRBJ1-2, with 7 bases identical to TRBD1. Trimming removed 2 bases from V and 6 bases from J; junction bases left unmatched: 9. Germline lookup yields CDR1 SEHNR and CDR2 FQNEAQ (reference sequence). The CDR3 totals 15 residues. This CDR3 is CASSLQGGAGDGYTF. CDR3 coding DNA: TGTGCCAGCAGCTTACAAGGGGGCGCCGGGGATGGCTACACCTTC.

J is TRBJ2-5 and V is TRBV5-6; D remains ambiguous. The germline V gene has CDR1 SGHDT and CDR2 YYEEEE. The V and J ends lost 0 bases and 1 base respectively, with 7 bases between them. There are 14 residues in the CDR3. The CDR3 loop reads CASSLVNSQETQYF. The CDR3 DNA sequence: TGTGCCAGCAGCTTGGTAAACAGCCAAGAGACCCAGTACTTC.

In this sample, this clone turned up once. CDR3 coding DNA: TGCGCCAGCAGCCGCACCACCGGACAGAACACTGAAGCTTTCTTT. As protein: CASSRTTGQNTEAFF. The chain has TRBV4-3 and TRBJ1-1, with D tentatively TRBD1 (5 bases). Trimming stripped 4 bases from V and 1 base from J, with 13 bases between. The CDR3 runs 15 residues. From germline, CDR1 is LGHNA and CDR2 YSLEER.

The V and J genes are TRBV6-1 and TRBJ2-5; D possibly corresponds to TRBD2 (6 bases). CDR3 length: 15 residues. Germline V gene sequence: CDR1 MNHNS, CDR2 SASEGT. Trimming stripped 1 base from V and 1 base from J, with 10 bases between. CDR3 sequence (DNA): TGTGCCAGCAGTGAAGTTGGGGGGTCCCAAGAGACCCAGTACTTC. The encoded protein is CASSEVGGSQETQYF.

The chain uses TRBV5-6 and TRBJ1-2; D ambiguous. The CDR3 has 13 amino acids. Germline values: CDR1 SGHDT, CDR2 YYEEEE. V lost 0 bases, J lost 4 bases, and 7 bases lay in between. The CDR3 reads CASSLVAFYGYTF. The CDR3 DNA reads TGTGCCAGCAGCTTGGTGGCTTTCTATGGCTACACCTTC.

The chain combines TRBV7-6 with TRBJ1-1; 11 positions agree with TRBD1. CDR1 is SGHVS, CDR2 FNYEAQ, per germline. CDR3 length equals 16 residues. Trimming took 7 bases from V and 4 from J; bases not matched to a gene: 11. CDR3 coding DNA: TGTGCCAGCACCCCCCGGACAGGGGGCGCTCCCACTGAAGCTTTCTTT. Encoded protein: CASTPRTGGAPTEAFF.

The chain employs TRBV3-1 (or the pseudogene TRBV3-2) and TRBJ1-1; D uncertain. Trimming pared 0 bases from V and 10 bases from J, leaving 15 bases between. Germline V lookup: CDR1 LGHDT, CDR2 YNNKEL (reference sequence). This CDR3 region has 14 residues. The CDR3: CASSQDQRSAGAFF. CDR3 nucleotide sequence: TGTGCCAGCAGCCAAGATCAACGGTCCGCGGGAGCTTTCTTT.

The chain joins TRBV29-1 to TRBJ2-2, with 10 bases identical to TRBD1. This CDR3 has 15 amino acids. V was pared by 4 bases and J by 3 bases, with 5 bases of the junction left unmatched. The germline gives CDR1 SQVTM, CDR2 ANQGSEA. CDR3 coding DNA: TGCAGCGTTGTAGGGACAGGGGAGGACACCGGGGAGCTGTTTTTT. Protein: CSVVGTGEDTGELFF.

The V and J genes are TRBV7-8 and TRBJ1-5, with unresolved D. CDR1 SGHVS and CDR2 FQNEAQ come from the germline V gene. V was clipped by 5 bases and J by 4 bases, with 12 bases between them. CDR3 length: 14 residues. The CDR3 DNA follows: TGTGCCAGCAGCAGGCATGAGCTAAATCAGCCCCAGCATTTT. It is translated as CASSRHELNQPQHF.

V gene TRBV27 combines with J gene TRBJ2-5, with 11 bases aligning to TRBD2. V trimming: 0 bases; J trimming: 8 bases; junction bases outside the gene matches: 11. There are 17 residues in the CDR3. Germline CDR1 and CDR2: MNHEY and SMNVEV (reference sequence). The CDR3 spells CASSLSKTSGGPLTQYF. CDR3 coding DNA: TGTGCCAGCAGTTTATCGAAAACTAGCGGGGGACCATTAACCCAGTACTTC.

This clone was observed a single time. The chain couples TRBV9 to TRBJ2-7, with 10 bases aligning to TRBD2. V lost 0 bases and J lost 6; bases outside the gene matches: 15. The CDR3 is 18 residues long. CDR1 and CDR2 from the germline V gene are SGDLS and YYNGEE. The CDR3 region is CASSVVRPASGGISEQYF. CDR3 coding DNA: TGTGCCAGCAGCGTAGTTCGTCCGGCTAGCGGGGGAATTTCCGAGCAGTACTTC.

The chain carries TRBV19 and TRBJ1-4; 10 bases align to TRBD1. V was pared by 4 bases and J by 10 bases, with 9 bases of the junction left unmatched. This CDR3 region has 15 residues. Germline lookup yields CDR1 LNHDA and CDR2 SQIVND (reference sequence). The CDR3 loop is CASSRSTGGPLKLFF. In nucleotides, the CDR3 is TGTGCCAGTAGTAGATCGACAGGGGGCCCGCTAAAACTGTTTTTT.

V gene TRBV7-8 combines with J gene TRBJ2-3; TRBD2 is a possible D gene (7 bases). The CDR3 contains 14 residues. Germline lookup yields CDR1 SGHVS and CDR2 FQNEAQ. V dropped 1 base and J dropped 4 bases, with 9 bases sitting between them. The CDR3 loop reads CASSLVGGADTQYF. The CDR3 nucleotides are TGTGCCAGCAGCTTAGTAGGGGGGGCAGATACGCAGTATTTT.

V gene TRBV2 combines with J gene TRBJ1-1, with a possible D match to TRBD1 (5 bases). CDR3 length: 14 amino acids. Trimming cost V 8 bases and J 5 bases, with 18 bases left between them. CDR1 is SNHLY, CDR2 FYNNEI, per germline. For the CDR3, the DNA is TGTGCCAGCCGTGGTTTGCGTGCAGGGACTGAAGCTTTCTTT. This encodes CASRGLRAGTEAFF.